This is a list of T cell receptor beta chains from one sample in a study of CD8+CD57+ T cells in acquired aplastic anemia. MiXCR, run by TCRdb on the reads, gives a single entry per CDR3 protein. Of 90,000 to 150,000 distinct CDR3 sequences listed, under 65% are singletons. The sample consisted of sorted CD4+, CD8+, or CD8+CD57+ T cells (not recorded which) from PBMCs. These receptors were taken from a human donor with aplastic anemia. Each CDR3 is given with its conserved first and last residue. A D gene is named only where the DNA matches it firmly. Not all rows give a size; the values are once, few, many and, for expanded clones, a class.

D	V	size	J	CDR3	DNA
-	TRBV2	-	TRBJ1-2	CASSEYARDHGYTF	TGTGCCAGCAGTGAATATGCCCGGGATCATGGCTACACCTTC
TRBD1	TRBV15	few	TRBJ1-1	CATGSTRTGGRNTEAFF	TGTGCCACCGGATCCACGCGGACAGGGGGGCGGAACACTGAAGCTTTCTTT
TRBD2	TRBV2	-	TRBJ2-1	CAGSEILAGTSYNEQFF	TGTGCCGGCAGTGAAATCCTAGCGGGGACCTCCTACAATGAGCAGTTCTTC
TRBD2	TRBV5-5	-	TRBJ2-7	CASSSGLAYEQYF	TGTGCCAGCAGTTCGGGACTAGCTTACGAGCAGTACTTC
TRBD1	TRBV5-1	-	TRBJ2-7	CASSTGQGAAYEQYF	TGCGCCAGCAGCACGGGACAGGGGGCAGCCTACGAGCAGTACTTC
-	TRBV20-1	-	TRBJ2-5	CSARKGPRETQYF	TGCAGTGCTAGGAAAGGACCGAGAGAGACCCAGTACTTC
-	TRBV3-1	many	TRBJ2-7	CASSQGVSYEQYF	TGTGCCAGCAGCCAAGGGGTCTCCTACGAGCAGTACTTC
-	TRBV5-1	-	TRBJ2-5	CASSSGQSQETQYF	TGCGCCAGCAGCTCTGGACAGTCCCAAGAGACCCAGTACTTC
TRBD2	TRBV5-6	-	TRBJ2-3	CASSLLSGSAPDTQYF	TGTGCCAGCAGCCTCCTTAGCGGGAGTGCGCCAGATACGCAGTATTTT
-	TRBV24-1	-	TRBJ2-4	CASSLSGANIQYF	TGTGCCAGCTCTCTCTCAGGGGCAAACATTCAGTACTTC
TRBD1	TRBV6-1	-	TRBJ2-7	CASKSKWDRVSYEQYF	TGTGCCAGCAAATCAAAGTGGGACAGGGTCTCCTACGAGCAGTACTTC
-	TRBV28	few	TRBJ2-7	CASSSREQYF	TGTGCCAGCAGTTCAAGGGAGCAGTACTTC
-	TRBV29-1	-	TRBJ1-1	CSVSTAMNTEAFF	TGCAGCGTTTCGACAGCGATGAACACTGAAGCTTTCTTT
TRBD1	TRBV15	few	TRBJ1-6	CATSRSGGHSPLHF	TGTGCCACCAGCAGATCAGGGGGTCACTCGCCCCTCCACTTT
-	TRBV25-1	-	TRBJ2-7	CASSRGRPTYEQYF	TGTGCCAGCAGTAGAGGGAGGCCTACCTACGAGCAGTACTTC
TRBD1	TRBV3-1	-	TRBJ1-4	CASSRTGDREKLFF	TGTGCCAGCAGTCGGACAGGAGATCGTGAAAAACTGTTTTTT
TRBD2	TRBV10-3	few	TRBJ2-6	CASSGLAGVGANVLTF	TGTGCCTCCTCTGGCCTAGCGGGAGTGGGGGCCAACGTCCTGACTTTC
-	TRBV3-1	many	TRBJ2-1	CAREQGLDEQFF	TGTGCCAGGGAACAGGGTTTGGATGAGCAGTTCTTC
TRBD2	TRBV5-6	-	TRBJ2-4	CASSASGGARDIQYF	TGTGCCAGCAGCGCATCGGGGGGGGCTAGGGACATTCAGTACTTC
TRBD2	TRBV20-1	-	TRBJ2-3	CSARGPLAGELNEQYF	TGCAGTGCTAGAGGACCCCTAGCGGGGGAACTCAATGAGCAGTATTTT
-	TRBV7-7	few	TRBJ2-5	CASSLGWTETQYF	TGTGCTAGCAGCTTAGGGTGGACGGAGACCCAGTACTTC
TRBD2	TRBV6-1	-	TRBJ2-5	CASRSGRGDQETQYF	TGTGCCAGCAGGTCAGGGCGGGGGGATCAAGAGACCCAGTACTTC
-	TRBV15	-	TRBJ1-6	CATSRDREGSPLHF	TGTGCCACCAGCAGAGATAGGGAGGGATCACCCCTCCACTTT
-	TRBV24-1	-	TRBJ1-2	CATSDLQGRYGYTF	TGTGCCACCAGTGACCTACAGGGAAGGTATGGCTACACCTTC
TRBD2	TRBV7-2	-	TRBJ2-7	CASSLPGTSGSTYEQYF	TGTGCCAGCAGCCTCCCTGGTACTAGCGGAAGTACCTACGAGCAGTACTTC
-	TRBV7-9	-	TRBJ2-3	CASTWGFGDTQYF	TGTGCCAGCACCTGGGGGTTTGGAGATACGCAGTATTTT
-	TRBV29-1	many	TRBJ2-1	CSGGQPYNEQFF	TGCAGCGGCGGACAGCCGTACAATGAGCAGTTCTTC
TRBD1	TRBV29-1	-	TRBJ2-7	CSVEDRDSTYEQYF	TGCAGCGTTGAAGACCGGGACAGCACCTACGAGCAGTACTTC
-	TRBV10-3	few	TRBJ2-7	CAISADLSPHEQYF	TGTGCCATCAGTGCCGACCTATCCCCCCACGAGCAGTACTTC
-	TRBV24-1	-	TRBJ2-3	CATSEGRASTDTQYF	TGTGCCACCAGTGAAGGACGGGCAAGCACAGATACGCAGTATTTT
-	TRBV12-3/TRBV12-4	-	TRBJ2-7	CASSNLYEQYF	TGTGCCAGCAGTAACCTCTACGAGCAGTACTTC
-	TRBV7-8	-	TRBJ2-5	CASSVEDREQETQYF	TGTGCCAGCAGCGTTGAAGATCGAGAACAAGAGACCCAGTACTTC
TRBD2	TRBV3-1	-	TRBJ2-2	CASSQEGGSGDTGELFF	TGTGCCAGCAGCCAAGAAGGTGGCAGCGGGGACACCGGGGAGCTGTTTTTT
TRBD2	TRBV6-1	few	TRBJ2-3	CASSPRWRESRNTDTQYF	TGTGCCAGCAGTCCTCGGTGGCGGGAGTCGAGGAACACAGATACGCAGTATTTT
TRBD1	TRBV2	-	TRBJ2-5	CASSVDRDRKETQYF	TGTGCCAGCAGCGTCGATCGGGACAGGAAAGAGACCCAGTACTTC
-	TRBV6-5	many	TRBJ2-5	CASSYGGNYQETQYF	TGTGCCAGCAGTTACGGCGGAAACTACCAAGAGACCCAGTACTTC
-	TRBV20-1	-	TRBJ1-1	CSGSLRDTEAFF	TGCAGTGGGTCACTTAGGGACACTGAAGCTTTCTTT
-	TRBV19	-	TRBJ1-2	CASGWVWGYTF	TGTGCCAGTGGATGGGTCTGGGGCTACACCTTC